These T cell receptor beta chains were read from a single sample in a study of shared clonotypes between healthy human individuals. The repertoire was sequenced with immunoSEQ multiplex PCR; TCRdb's copy has only in-frame clones and lacks some. In the table there are millions of clones, approximately 94% of which are singletons. Material: naive CD8+ T cells from PBMCs. These receptors were collected from a man between 18 and 35 years old in good health. Some clones in this sample may be carry-over from other donors' samples. The CDR3 runs from the conserved cysteine through the conserved F or W. Fields, in order: J gene, clone size, D gene, V gene, CDR3 length, CDR3 DNA, CDR3 protein. The D gene is left open where the match is weak. A clone size is listed for some rows: how often the clone was seen (once, few, many), or a class if it is expanded.

>TRBJ1-5|-|TRBD1|TRBV5-8|15
TGTGCCAGCAGCGGGACAGGGATAGTTCATCAGCCCCAGCATTTT
CASSGTGIVHQPQHF
>TRBJ1-2|-|TRBD1|TRBV5-6|15
TGTGCCAGCAGCTTGGCCGACAGGGCTGACTATGGCTACACCTTC
CASSLADRADYGYTF
>TRBJ1-3|-|TRBD1|TRBV9|19
TGTGCCAGCAGCGCACCGACAGGGTCCTCTGAACCCTCTGGAAACACCATATATTTT
CASSAPTGSSEPSGNTIYF
>TRBJ2-7|-|-|TRBV7-8|16
TGTGCCAGCAGCTCTGCGGACAGCGCGAGCTCCTACGAGCAGTACTTC
CASSSADSASSYEQYF
>TRBJ2-7|-|-|TRBV7-9|14
TGTGCCAGCAGCCCGCCGGGACTGGCCTACGAGCAGTACTTC
CASSPPGLAYEQYF
>TRBJ2-7|-|TRBD2|TRBV7-2|16
TGTGCCAGCAGTCAAAGGTTGGGACTAGCGGGGTACGAGCAGTACTTC
CASSQRLGLAGYEQYF
>TRBJ2-1|-|-|TRBV6-1|16
TGTGCCAGCAGTGAGTTTACAGCCACTTTGGGCAATGAGCAGTTCTTC
CASSEFTATLGNEQFF
>TRBJ1-1|-|-|TRBV28|14
TGTGCCAGCAGCGCCGGGACCCTAAACACTGAAGCTTTCTTT
CASSAGTLNTEAFF
>TRBJ2-7|-|-|TRBV7-2|16
TGTGCCAGCAGCTTAAATGGATACGGTTCCTCCTACGAGCAGTACTTC
CASSLNGYGSSYEQYF
>TRBJ2-3|-|-|TRBV29-1|16
TGCAGCGTTGAAGATCTTCAAAGGGGGGGTATATATACGCAGTATTTT
CSVEDLQRGGIYTQYF
>TRBJ1-1|-|-|TRBV6-1|14
TGTGCCAGCAGTCCCCGGCTTTCGGGCACTGAAGCTTTCTTT
CASSPRLSGTEAFF
>TRBJ2-7|-|-|TRBV28|15
TGTGCCAGCAGTTCCGACAGGACCCCGGTCTACGAGCAGTACTTC
CASSSDRTPVYEQYF
>TRBJ1-1|-|TRBD1|TRBV5-1|12
TGCGCCAGCCGACAGGGGAACACTGAAGCTTTCTTT
CASRQGNTEAFF
>TRBJ1-5|-|-|TRBV15|17
TGTGCCACCAGCAGAAGTTCGGGGGTCGGAAGCAATCAGCCCCAGCATTTT
CATSRSSGVGSNQPQHF
>TRBJ2-2|once|TRBD1|TRBV5-1|17
TGCGCCAGCAGCCCGATTAGCAGGGGGAGTTACACCGGGGAGCTGTTTTTT
CASSPISRGSYTGELFF
>TRBJ2-1|-|TRBD2|TRBV7-6|16
TGTGCCAGCAGCTTAGGGAGCGGGAGGGAGTACAATGAGCAGTTCTTC
CASSLGSGREYNEQFF
>TRBJ2-2|-|TRBD2|TRBV28|21
TGTGCCAGCACCCAAGTCGGGTTGGAGGGACTAGCGGGAGCGGCCACCGGGGAGCTGTTTTTT
CASTQVGLEGLAGAATGELFF
>TRBJ2-1|-|TRBD1|TRBV7-9|15
TGTGCCAGCAGTCTTAGGGACAGGTTGTCCAATGAGCAGTTCTTC
CASSLRDRLSNEQFF
>TRBJ1-4|-|-|TRBV27|14
TGTGCCAGCCGTCGGGTCGGGGGGGATGAAAAACTGTTTTTT
CASRRVGGDEKLFF
>TRBJ1-5|-|-|TRBV6-6|14
TGTGCCAGCATGACGGGACTGAAAAATCAGCCCCAGCATTTT
CASMTGLKNQPQHF
>TRBJ2-3|-|-|TRBV27|17
TGTGCCAGCAGTTTATTGGGGACAACTCGATTCACAGATACGCAGTATTTT
CASSLLGTTRFTDTQYF
>TRBJ2-7|-|-|TRBV5-1|15
TGCGCCAGCAGCTTGTTGAGCGTTGCGCCCTACGAGCAGTACTTC
CASSLLSVAPYEQYF
>TRBJ2-7|-|-|TRBV6-5|12
TGTGCCAGCAGTTACTACGGTACCGAGCAGTACTTC
CASSYYGTEQYF
>TRBJ1-3|once|-|TRBV5-1|11
TGCGCCAGCACAGGTGGAAACACCATATATTTT
CASTGGNTIYF
>TRBJ2-5|-|-|TRBV19|14
TGTGCCAGTAGTCCCCTTCAAGGGTACGAGACCCAGTACTTC
CASSPLQGYETQYF
>TRBJ2-1|few|-|TRBV2|11
TGTGCCAGCAGGGATTACAATGAGCAGTTCTTC
CASRDYNEQFF
>TRBJ2-5|-|-|TRBV19|14
TGTGCCAGTAGTAACGGACGGCGGAAAGAGACCCAGTACTTC
CASSNGRRKETQYF
>TRBJ2-7|-|TRBD2|TRBV28|15
TGTGCCAGCAGGCCTAGGACTAGTTTTTCCTACGAGCAGTACTTC
CASRPRTSFSYEQYF
>TRBJ2-7|-|-|TRBV6-6|15
TGTGCCAGCAGTTACGGGACGGGGAGCTCCTACGAGCAGTACTTC
CASSYGTGSSYEQYF
>TRBJ2-1|-|TRBD2|TRBV10-3|17
TGTGCCATCAGTGAGTCGTTTAGACTAGCGGGAGCCAGTGAGCAGTTCTTC
CAISESFRLAGASEQFF
>TRBJ2-7|-|TRBD1|TRBV27|16
TGTGCCAGCAGTAGGAGTTGGGGACAGGGGGCACGGGAGCAGTACTTC
CASSRSWGQGAREQYF
>TRBJ2-7|-|TRBD2|TRBV4-1|15
TGCGCCAGCAGCCTTGCCCCTTATAGGGGTCAGGGAGGGCTCTTC
CASSLAPYRGQGGLF
>TRBJ2-3|once|TRBD2|TRBV7-3|17
TGTGCCAGCAGCACACGGGAGGGGCGGAGAAGCACAGATACGCAGTATTTT
CASSTREGRRSTDTQYF
>TRBJ1-2|once|-|TRBV29-1|11
TGCAGCGTTCCCAGGAACTATGGCTACACCTTC
CSVPRNYGYTF
>TRBJ2-4|-|TRBD2|TRBV30|20
TGTGCCTGGAGTTCCCTTGGGACTAGCGGGAGGGCCTGGACCAAAAACATTCAGTACTTC
CAWSSLGTSGRAWTKNIQYF
>TRBJ2-1|-|-|TRBV11-2|15
TGTGCCAGCAGCCTCGTGGAGGGCGAGGAAGATGAGCAGTTCTTC
CASSLVEGEEDEQFF
>TRBJ2-1|-|-|TRBV9|15
TGTGCCAGCAGCGTTGAGGCGAATACCTACAATGAGCAGTTCTTC
CASSVEANTYNEQFF
>TRBJ1-5|-|TRBD1|TRBV7-2|18
TGTGCCAGCAGCTTAGATCGGACAGGATTTGACAGCAATCAGCCCCAGCATTTT
CASSLDRTGFDSNQPQHF
>TRBJ1-2|-|-|TRBV27|15
TGTGCCAGCAGTTTTCAATCGGGACGCTCACATGGCTACACCTTC
CASSFQSGRSHGYTF
>TRBJ2-4|-|TRBD2|TRBV13|20
TGTGCCAGCGCCATAGTGGGGACCCCCCCGGGGGGGGTAGCCAAAAACATTCAGTACTTC
CASAIVGTPPGGVAKNIQYF
>TRBJ2-1|-|TRBD2|TRBV9|18
TGTGCCAGCAGCGCCGGGACTAGCGGGAGATCTGGGTACAATGAGCAGTTCTTC
CASSAGTSGRSGYNEQFF
>TRBJ1-1|-|-|TRBV19|13
TGTGCCAGTAGTATAGGGGGCGGGACTGAAGCTTTCTTT
CASSIGGGTEAFF
>TRBJ2-2|-|TRBD2|TRBV5-1|18
TGCGCCAGCAGCTTGGCCATCTCCCTAGCGGGAGGTTCCGGGGAGCTGTTTTTT
CASSLAISLAGGSGELFF
>TRBJ2-7|-|TRBD2|TRBV27|14
TGTGCCAGCAGTTTTGGGACTAGCGGCCTCGAGCAGTACTTC
CASSFGTSGLEQYF
>TRBJ1-5|-|-|TRBV28|14
TGTGCCAGCATTAGGGTCCTTAGCAATCAGCCCCAGCATTTT
CASIRVLSNQPQHF
>TRBJ1-2|-|-|TRBV7-9|16
TGTGCCAGCAGCTTAAGCCCCACAGGGAAGATTGATGGCTACACCTTC
CASSLSPTGKIDGYTF
>TRBJ1-1|-|TRBD1|TRBV7-3|18
TGTGCCAGCAGCCCCACTGGGACAGGGGGTCTCATGAACACTGAAGCTTTCTTT
CASSPTGTGGLMNTEAFF
>TRBJ2-7|-|TRBD1|TRBV6-1|15
TGTGCCAGCAGTGACTGGACAGGACCATCCTACGAGCAGTACTTC
CASSDWTGPSYEQYF
>TRBJ1-1|few|-|TRBV30|16
TGTGCCTGGAGTCCGGGGTCCTGGGCGCCTTTTGGCGAAGCTTTCTTT
CAWSPGSWAPFGEAFF
>TRBJ1-4|-|-|TRBV6-5|16
TGTGCCAGCAGTTACTCTTGGGGCCGCCTACATGAAAAACTGTTTTTT
CASSYSWGRLHEKLFF
>TRBJ1-1|-|-|TRBV6-5|12
TGTGCCAGCAGTTCCGGGGGTACTGAAGCTTTCTTT
CASSSGGTEAFF
>TRBJ2-7|-|TRBD2|TRBV7-2|15
TGTGCCAGCAGCTTAGATGGAACTAGCGGGGCGGAGCAGTACTTC
CASSLDGTSGAEQYF
>TRBJ2-7|-|-|TRBV11-2|14
TGTGCCAGCAGCTTAGGTCCAGGGGAAGGAGAGCAGTACTTC
CASSLGPGEGEQYF
>TRBJ2-3|-|-|TRBV9|16
TGTGCCAGCAGCGTAGCCGGGACCGACAACACAGATACGCAGTATTTT
CASSVAGTDNTDTQYF